This passage covers 32 T cell receptor beta chains from one sample sequenced in a study of CXCR3-negative and CXCR3-positive naive CD8 T cells. Through 5' RACE with UMI labels, the TRB cDNA libraries were prepared. TCRdb reanalyzed the 5' RACE reads and collapses them to one entry per CDR3 protein, without DNA. This sample's table reports under 50,000 distinct CDR3 sequences. Sequencing used naive CXCR3- CD8+ T cells from blood. Stated subset: CD45RO-CCR7+CD27+CD95- naive CD8+ T cells lacking CXCR3 (TNR3-). Receptors were obtained from a human donor in good health. Some clones in this sample may be carry-over from other donors' samples.

V is TRBV19 and J is TRBJ2-1; TCRdb lists TRBD1, though no DNA is available to test this call. The CDR3 contains 14 residues. CDR1 is LNHDA and CDR2 is SQIVND in the germline V gene (reference sequence). The CDR3 region is CPSSLDRGYNEQFF.

The CDR3 loop is CAVRGGLLNSSGMTDTQYF. The V call is TRBV10-3, the J call TRBJ2-3; lacking DNA, the TRBD2 call made by TCRdb goes unchecked. This CDR3 has 19 amino acids. Per germline, CDR1 ENHRY and CDR2 SYGVKD.

The V and J genes are TRBV7-9 and TRBJ2-7; TCRdb selects TRBD2, and the lack of DNA leaves this call unchecked. Germline-derived CDR1 and CDR2 are SEHNR and FQNEAQ (reference sequence). The length of the CDR3 is 14 residues. The CDR3 is CASSLADSGVQQYF.

The V gene is TRBV10-1, the J gene TRBJ2-3; the D call of TRBD1 rests on TCRdb alone, since no DNA is present to check it. The CDR3 has 13 residues. Germline V gene lookup returns CDR1 WNHNN and CDR2 SYGVQD (reference sequence). The CDR3 loop reads CASSSNREDTQYF.

The chain carries TRBV14 and TRBJ2-1; TCRdb indicates TRBD2, and absent DNA this call remains unverified. The CDR3 length is 18 residues. Germline V gene lookup returns CDR1 SGHDN and CDR2 FVKESK. The CDR3 spells CASSPGTSGGRPYNEQFF.

The V gene is TRBV15, the J gene TRBJ2-5; TCRdb's D call of TRBD2 is untestable without DNA. The germline V gene has CDR1 LNHNV and CDR2 YYDKDF (reference sequence). The CDR3 covers 16 residues. The CDR3 protein is CATSRGWGGGEETQYF. Full variable domain (rest looked up from reference TRBV15 and TRBJ2-5): DAMVIQNPRYQVTQFGKPVTLSCSQTLNHNVMYWYQQKSSQAPKLLFHYYDKDFNNEADTPDNFQSRRPNTSFCFLDIRSPGLGDTAMYLCATSRGWGGGEETQYFGPGTRLLVL.

V is TRBV20-1 and J is TRBJ1-2. Germline CDR1 and CDR2: DFQATT and SNEGSKA (reference sequence). There are 12 residues in the CDR3. The CDR3 loop reads CSARDPWYGYTF.

The chain combines TRBV5-1 with TRBJ2-1. There are 14 residues in the CDR3. CDR1 and CDR2 from the germline V gene are SGHRS and YFSETQ. The CDR3 region is CASSLAGGFNEQFF.

J is TRBJ2-2 and V is TRBV19; checking the TCRdb D call of TRBD1 is not possible without DNA. The CDR3 is made up of 16 amino acids. CDR1 LNHDA and CDR2 SQIVND come from the germline V gene (reference sequence). The CDR3 region is CASRVSVGPQVGELFF.

The chain couples TRBV28 to TRBJ2-1; as DNA is missing, the TRBD2 call by TCRdb cannot be tested. The CDR3 spans 18 residues. Germline CDR1 MDHEN, CDR2 SYDVKM. Here the CDR3 reads CASSFPRGASGVYNEQFF.

The J gene is TRBJ2-1, the V gene TRBV10-3. Germline values: CDR1 ENHRY, CDR2 SYGVKD. The CDR3 runs to 11 residues. The CDR3 protein is CAISESSEQFF.

The chain links TRBV7-9 to TRBJ1-1; TCRdb reports TRBD1, a call that lacks DNA to check it against. Germline V gives CDR1 SEHNR, CDR2 FQNEAQ (reference sequence). The CDR3 sequence is 13 residues long. CDR3 sequence reads: CASSSGVNTEAFF.

This chain connects TRBV15 to TRBJ2-2; no DNA is available, so the TRBD1 call from TCRdb remains unchecked. The CDR3 runs to 14 residues. The germline CDR1 and CDR2 sequences are LNHNV and YYDKDF (reference sequence). This CDR3 is CASETGPNTGELFF.

The J gene is TRBJ2-5, the V gene TRBV29-1; without DNA, the TCRdb call of TRBD1 cannot be checked. Germline V lookup: CDR1 SQVTM, CDR2 ANQGSEA. CDR3 length: 15 residues. CDR3 sequence reads: CSVEPAEPGDLAQYF.

This rearrangement joins TRBV15 to TRBJ2-7. Germline-derived CDR1 and CDR2 are LNHNV and YYDKDF (reference sequence). This CDR3 region has 14 residues. This chain's CDR3 is CATSRDRGSYEQYF.

The rearrangement uses TRBV4-3 and TRBJ1-4. From germline, CDR1 is LGHNA and CDR2 YSLEER. The CDR3 runs 15 residues. The chain's CDR3 is CASSRLRITNEKLFF.

The chain links TRBV5-1 to TRBJ2-3; without DNA, the TCRdb call of TRBD1 cannot be checked. Germline loops: CDR1 SGHRS, CDR2 YFSETQ. The CDR3 has 14 residues. The CDR3 loop is CASSFGQGSDTQYF.

The rearrangement uses TRBV4-2 and TRBJ1-1. Per germline, CDR1 LGHNA and CDR2 YNFKEQ. The CDR3 spans 13 residues. The CDR3 protein is CASSSTRNTEAFF.

V gene TRBV15 combines with J gene TRBJ1-6; there is no DNA to check the TCRdb D call of TRBD1. Germline assignment: CDR1 LNHNV and CDR2 YYDKDF (reference sequence). The CDR3 spans 14 residues. This CDR3 reads CATSRKGLNSPLHF.

This clonotype is labeled medium-sized (0.01 to 0.1%) based on frequency. The CDR3 here is CATSRLSSGFLYEQYF. The chain joins TRBV15 to TRBJ2-7; no DNA is available, so the TRBD2 call from TCRdb remains unchecked. Looked up from germline, CDR1 is LNHNV and CDR2 is YYDKDF (reference sequence). The CDR3 has 16 amino acids.

This chain joins TRBV12-3 or TRBV12-4 and TRBJ1-1; TCRdb gives TRBD1 as the D gene, but with no DNA this cannot be confirmed. The CDR3 consists of 12 residues. CDR3 loop: CASSRAATEAFF.

The chain employs TRBV12-3 or TRBV12-4 and TRBJ2-1; TCRdb's D gene call, TRBD2, goes unchecked for lack of DNA. This CDR3 contains 16 residues. The chain's CDR3 is CASSLRRGGSYNEQFF.

The rearrangement links TRBV12-3 or TRBV12-4 to TRBJ1-2. The CDR3 is made up of 13 amino acids. Here the CDR3 reads CASSLGRLYGYTF.

The chain employs TRBV12-3 or TRBV12-4 and TRBJ2-1; without DNA, the TCRdb call of TRBD1 cannot be checked. CDR3 size: 14 residues. The CDR3 here is CASTPRGTYNEQFF.

This rearrangement joins TRBV7-2 to TRBJ2-3; TCRdb's D gene call, TRBD2, goes unchecked for lack of DNA. The CDR3 consists of 17 residues. In germline, CDR1 is SGHTA, CDR2 FQGNSA. This chain's CDR3 is CASSLSGGRALMDTQYF.

This chain joins TRBV30 and TRBJ2-4; TCRdb lists TRBD1, though no DNA is available to test this call. Germline V gene sequence: CDR1 GTSNPN, CDR2 SVGIG (reference sequence). The CDR3 loop spans 11 amino acids. The CDR3 reads CAWRGTGVQYF.

This CDR3 reads CASSSGLAGASSSSYNEQFF. This sequence joins TRBV7-9 and TRBJ2-1; there is no DNA to check the TCRdb D call of TRBD2. Per the germline V gene, CDR1 is SEHNR and CDR2 is FQNEAQ (reference sequence). The CDR3 has 20 amino acids.

The chain combines TRBV29-1 with TRBJ2-1; TCRdb selects TRBD1, and the lack of DNA leaves this call unchecked. CDR1 is SQVTM, CDR2 ANQGSEA, per germline. The CDR3 has 14 residues. This CDR3 reads CSVETGDSYNEQFF.

V gene TRBV7-8 combines with J gene TRBJ1-2; absent DNA, TCRdb's TRBD1 call cannot be checked. Germline values: CDR1 SGHVS, CDR2 FQNEAQ. The CDR3 is 18 amino acids. This CDR3 reads CASSPQSPGTASTYGYTF.

V gene TRBV6-4 combines with J gene TRBJ2-1; no DNA is available, so the TRBD1 call from TCRdb remains unchecked. This CDR3 is built from 15 residues. CDR1 is MRHNA, CDR2 SNTAGT, per germline. The CDR3 sequence: CASSEIQGAYNEQFF.

This chain uses TRBV6-2 or TRBV6-3 with TRBJ2-7. CDR3 length: 14 amino acids. The germline gives CDR1 MNHEY, CDR2 SVGEGT. Here the CDR3 reads CASSYVGAFSEQYF.

The chain uses TRBV7-8 and TRBJ2-1; without DNA, the TCRdb call of TRBD2 cannot be checked. The germline gives CDR1 SGHVS, CDR2 FQNEAQ. This CDR3 spans 15 amino acids. The CDR3 spells CASTKTSGTYNEQFF.